The 13 T cell receptor beta chains below come from one sample, sequenced in a study of blood T cell repertoires in COVID-19. The repertoire was sequenced with immunoSEQ multiplex PCR; TCRdb's copy has only in-frame clones and lacks some. The sample has some 29,000 clones; more than 70% are singletons. Sequencing input: peripheral blood. The receptors were sampled from a human donor in a cohort sampled during active COVID-19.

The gene calls are TRBV7-2 and TRBJ1-1; 7 nucleotides match TRBD1. J gave up 1 base and V 4 bases, and 9 bases lay outside the gene matches. Germline V CDR1 and CDR2: SGHTA, FQGNSA. The CDR3 has 16 amino acids. The CDR3 spells CASSWAPTGKNTEAFF. The CDR3 nucleotides read TGTGCCAGCAGCTGGGCTCCGACAGGGAAGAACACTGAAGCTTTCTTT. Supplemented by reference TRBV7-2 and TRBJ1-1, the full variable domain reads GAGVSQSPSNKVTEKGKDVELRCDPISGHTALYWYRQSLGQGLEFLIYFQGNSAPDKSGLPSDRFSAERTGGSVSTLTIQRTQQEDSAVYLCASSWAPTGKNTEAFFGQGTRLTVV.

The CDR3 protein is CASSAIWDSNEKLFF. CDR3 nucleotides: TGTGCCAGTAGTGCGATTTGGGACAGTAATGAAAAACTGTTTTTT. The chain recombines TRBV19 with TRBJ1-4, with 7 bases that match TRBD1. Germline assignment: CDR1 LNHDA and CDR2 SQIVND (reference sequence). Trimming removed 5 bases from V and 4 bases from J; junction bases left unmatched: 7. This CDR3 spans 15 amino acids.

The J gene is TRBJ1-6, the V gene TRBV10-3; TRBD1 is a possible D gene (5 bases). CDR1 is ENHRY and CDR2 is SYGVKD in the germline V gene. This CDR3 has 14 amino acids. V shed 4 bases and J shed 6 bases, with 10 bases lying between them. In DNA form, the CDR3 reads TGTGCCATCAGTGTAGGGGCTGGTAATTCACCCCTCCACTTT. Translating gives CAISVGAGNSPLHF.

This clone was counted once. The CDR3 protein is CASSTPNGYSSYTF. CDR3 in DNA: TGTGCCAGCAGCACCCCTAATGGGTACAGCAGCTACACCTTC. The chain recombines TRBV11-2 with TRBJ1-2; D is unresolved. CDR1 and CDR2 (germline): SGHAT, FQNNGV. This CDR3 contains 14 residues. V gave up 5 bases and J gave up 9 bases, with 19 bases separating them.

This clone was found once. The chain carries TRBV10-3 and TRBJ1-1; D unclear. V lost 0 bases to trimming and J lost 5 bases, with 10 bases between them. Germline V gene data show CDR1 as ENHRY and CDR2 as SYGVKD. There are 14 residues in the CDR3. The CDR3 loop reads CAISESGGSTEAFF. The DNA of the CDR3 is TGTGCCATCAGTGAGTCCGGAGGGTCTACTGAAGCTTTCTTT.

The chain links TRBV2 to TRBJ1-5, with 7 bases aligning to TRBD1. J was trimmed by 11 bases and V by 5 bases; bases with no gene match: 12. In germline, CDR1 is SNHLY, CDR2 FYNNEI. The CDR3 sequence is 14 residues long. The CDR3: CASSPTGDTGSQHF. Here the CDR3 DNA reads TGTGCCAGCAGTCCCACAGGGGACACGGGTTCCCAGCATTTT.

The count of this clone is one. The chain couples TRBV19 to TRBJ2-1; tentative D call: TRBD2 (6 bases). Germline CDR1 and CDR2: LNHDA and SQIVND (reference sequence). V was trimmed by 11 bases and J by 10 bases, leaving 12 bases between them. CDR3 length: 10 amino acids. CDR3 DNA sequence: TGTGCCGGGAGGTGGGGCGAGCAGTTCTTC. Its protein product is CAGRWGEQFF. The whole variable domain, filled in from reference TRBV19 and TRBJ2-1, reads DGGITQSPKYLFRKEGQNVTLSCEQNLNHDAMYWYRQDPGQGLRLIYYSQIVNDFQKGDIAEGYSVSREKKESFPLTVTSAQKNPTAFYLCAGRWGEQFFGPGTRLTVL.

The rearrangement links TRBV2 to TRBJ1-5; D is uncertain. This CDR3 is 14 amino acids long. The V end lost 4 bases, the J end lost 5 bases, and 12 bases lay between the germline ends. Germline V gene sequence: CDR1 SNHLY, CDR2 FYNNEI. This CDR3 is CASSGPGRYQPQHF. The CDR3, as DNA: TGTGCCAGCAGTGGTCCGGGTAGGTATCAGCCCCAGCATTTT.

The chain recombines TRBV4-1 with TRBJ1-2; the match to TRBD1 covers 10 bases. Germline CDR1 MGHRA, CDR2 YSYEKL. The CDR3 is made up of 15 amino acids. J lost 4 bases, V lost 1 base, and 3 bases had no gene match. Written as DNA, the CDR3 is TGCGCCAGCAGCCAAGGACAGGGGGCGAGCTATGGCTACACCTTC. Residues: CASSQGQGASYGYTF.

This clone has a single count. The gene calls are TRBV3-1 (or the pseudogene TRBV3-2) and TRBJ1-6; D perhaps matches TRBD1 (5 bases). The CDR3 has 13 residues. CDR1 is LGHDT and CDR2 is YNNKEL in the germline V gene (reference sequence). V gave up 5 bases and J gave up 7 bases, with 9 bases separating them. The CDR3 spells CASSIDRNSPLHF. CDR3 DNA: TGTGCCAGCAGCATAGACAGAAATTCACCCCTCCACTTT.

The V and J genes are TRBV5-6 and TRBJ1-1, with 8 bases identical to TRBD1. Germline V gene data show CDR1 as SGHDT and CDR2 as YYEEEE. There are 14 residues in the CDR3. The J segment lost 6 bases and the V segment lost 4 bases, leaving 8 bases of the junction unmatched. The DNA for the CDR3 is TGTGCCAGCAGCCGACAGGGGTTCCAATCTGAAGCTTTCTTT. It encodes CASSRQGFQSEAFF.

Here the CDR3 reads CASSDPGQNYEQYF. CDR3 sequence (DNA): TGCGCCAGCTCCGACCCTGGGCAAAACTACGAGCAGTACTTC. The J gene is TRBJ2-7, the V gene TRBV5-1; D is uncertain. The V end was cut by 7 bases, the J end by 3 bases, with 17 bases between. The CDR3 is 14 residues long. CDR1 SGHRS and CDR2 YFSETQ come from the germline V gene. The full variable domain, with the rest looked up from reference TRBV5-1 and TRBJ2-7, is KAGVTQTPRYLIKTRGQQVTLSCSPISGHRSVSWYQQTPGQGLQFLFEYFSETQRNKGNFPGRFSGRQFSNSRSEMNVSTLELGDSALYLCASSDPGQNYEQYFGPGTRLTVT.

The chain links TRBV7-9 to TRBJ2-7; D gene unclear. Between the trimmed V and J ends, which lost 8 bases and 4 bases, there was a span of 15 bases. The CDR3 spans 13 residues. From germline, CDR1 is SEHNR and CDR2 FQNEAQ (reference sequence). The CDR3 reads CASGRLSEYEQYF. The CDR3 DNA reads TGTGCCAGCGGCCGACTCAGCGAATACGAGCAGTACTTC.